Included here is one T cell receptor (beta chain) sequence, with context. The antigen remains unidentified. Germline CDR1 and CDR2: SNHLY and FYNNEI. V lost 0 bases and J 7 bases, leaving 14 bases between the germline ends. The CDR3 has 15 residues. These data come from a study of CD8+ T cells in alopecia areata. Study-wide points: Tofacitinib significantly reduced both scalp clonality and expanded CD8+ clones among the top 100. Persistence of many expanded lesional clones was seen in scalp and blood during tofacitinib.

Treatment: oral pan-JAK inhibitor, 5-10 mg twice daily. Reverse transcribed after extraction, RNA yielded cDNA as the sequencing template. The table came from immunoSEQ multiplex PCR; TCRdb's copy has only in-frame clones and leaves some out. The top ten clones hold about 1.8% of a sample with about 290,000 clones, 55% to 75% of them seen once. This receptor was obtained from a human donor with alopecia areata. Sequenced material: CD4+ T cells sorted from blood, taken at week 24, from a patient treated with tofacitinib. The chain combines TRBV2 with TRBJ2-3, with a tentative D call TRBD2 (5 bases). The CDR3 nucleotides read TGTGCCAGCAGTGAAGCCGGTGGGCCGGGATATACGCAGTATTTT. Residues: CASSEAGGPGYTQYF.